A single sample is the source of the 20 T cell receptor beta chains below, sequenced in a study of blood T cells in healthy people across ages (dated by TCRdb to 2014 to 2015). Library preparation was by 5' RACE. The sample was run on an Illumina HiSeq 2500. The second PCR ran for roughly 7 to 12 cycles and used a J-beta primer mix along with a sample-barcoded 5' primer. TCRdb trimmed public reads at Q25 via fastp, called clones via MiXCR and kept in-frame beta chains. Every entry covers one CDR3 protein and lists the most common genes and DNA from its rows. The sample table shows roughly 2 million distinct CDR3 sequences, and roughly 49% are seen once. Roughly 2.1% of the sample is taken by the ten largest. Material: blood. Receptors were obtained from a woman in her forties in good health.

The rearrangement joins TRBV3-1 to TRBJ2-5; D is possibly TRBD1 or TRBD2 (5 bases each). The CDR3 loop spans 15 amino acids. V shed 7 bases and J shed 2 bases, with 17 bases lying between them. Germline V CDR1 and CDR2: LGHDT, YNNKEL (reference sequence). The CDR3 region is CASNVGVEGQETQYF. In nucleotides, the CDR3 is TGTGCCAGCAACGTGGGGGTAGAAGGTCAAGAGACCCAGTACTTC.

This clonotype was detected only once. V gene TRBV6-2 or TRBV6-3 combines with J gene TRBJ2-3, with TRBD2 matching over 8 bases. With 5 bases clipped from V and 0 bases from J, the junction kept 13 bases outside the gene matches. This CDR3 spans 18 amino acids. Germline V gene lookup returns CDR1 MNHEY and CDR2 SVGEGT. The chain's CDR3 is CASSPQKTSAPSTDTQYF. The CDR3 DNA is TGTGCCAGCAGTCCACAAAAGACTAGCGCACCTAGCACAGATACGCAGTATTTT.

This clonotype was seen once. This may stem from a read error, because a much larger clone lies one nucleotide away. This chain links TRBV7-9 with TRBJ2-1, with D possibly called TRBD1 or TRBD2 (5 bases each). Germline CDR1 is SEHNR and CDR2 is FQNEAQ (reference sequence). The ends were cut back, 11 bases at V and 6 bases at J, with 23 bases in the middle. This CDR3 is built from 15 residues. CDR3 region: CAGIPPGSNLNEQFF. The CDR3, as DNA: TGTGCCGGCATTCCCCCAGGGAGCAACCTCAATGAGCAGTTCTTC. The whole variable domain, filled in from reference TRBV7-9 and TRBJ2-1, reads DTGVSQNPRHKITKRGQNVTFRCDPISEHNRLYWYRQTLGQGPEFLTYFQNEAQLEKSRLLSDRFSAERPKGSFSTLEIQRTEQGDSAMYLCAGIPPGSNLNEQFFGPGTRLTVL.

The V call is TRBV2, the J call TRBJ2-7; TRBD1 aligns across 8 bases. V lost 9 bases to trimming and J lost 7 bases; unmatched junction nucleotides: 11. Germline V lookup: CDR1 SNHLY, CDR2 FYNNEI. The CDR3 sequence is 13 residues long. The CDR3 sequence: CARTGTGIKEQYF. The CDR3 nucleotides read TGTGCCAGGACCGGGACAGGAATAAAGGAGCAGTACTTC.

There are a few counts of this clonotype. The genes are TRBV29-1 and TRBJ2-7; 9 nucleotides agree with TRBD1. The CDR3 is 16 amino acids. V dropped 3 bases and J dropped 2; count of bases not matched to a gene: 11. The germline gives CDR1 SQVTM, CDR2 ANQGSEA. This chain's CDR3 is CSVEMRRTGATYEQYF. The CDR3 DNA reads TGCAGCGTTGAGATGAGGAGGACAGGGGCCACCTACGAGCAGTACTTC.

The CDR3: CASSVEAQGPSETQYF. In nucleotides, the CDR3 is TGTGCCAGCAGCGTAGAGGCACAGGGTCCATCGGAGACCCAGTACTTC. The genes are TRBV9 and TRBJ2-5, with D tentatively TRBD1 (6 bases). V dropped 0 bases and J dropped 5 bases, with 17 bases sitting between them. This CDR3 comprises 16 residues. Germline V gene sequence: CDR1 SGDLS, CDR2 YYNGEE.

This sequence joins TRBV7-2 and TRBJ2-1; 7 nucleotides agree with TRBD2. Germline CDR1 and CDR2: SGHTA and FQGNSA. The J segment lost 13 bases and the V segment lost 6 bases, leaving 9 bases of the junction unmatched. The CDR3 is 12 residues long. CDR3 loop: CASSRLAETQFF. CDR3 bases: TGTGCCAGCAGTCGTCTAGCGGAGACCCAGTTCTTC.

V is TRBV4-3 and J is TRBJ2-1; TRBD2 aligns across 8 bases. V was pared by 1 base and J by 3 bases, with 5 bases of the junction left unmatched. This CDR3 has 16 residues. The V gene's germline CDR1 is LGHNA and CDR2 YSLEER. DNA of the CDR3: TGCGCCAGCAGCCAAGGCGCCGGGACTAGCTACAATGAGCAGTTCTTC. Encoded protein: CASSQGAGTSYNEQFF.

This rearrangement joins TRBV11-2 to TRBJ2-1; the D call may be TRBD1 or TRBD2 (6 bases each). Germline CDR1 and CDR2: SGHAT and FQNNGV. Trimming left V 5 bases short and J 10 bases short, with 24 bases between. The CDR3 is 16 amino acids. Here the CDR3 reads CASSHRARGPQEEQFF. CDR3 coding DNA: TGTGCCAGCAGCCACCGTGCCCGGGGGCCGCAAGAGGAGCAGTTCTTC.

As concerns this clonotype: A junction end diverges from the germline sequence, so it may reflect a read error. CDR3 nucleotides: TGCAGCGCTGGGAGGGCGGGAGCCTACAATGAGCGGTTCTTC. This gives the protein CSAGRAGAYNERFF. J is TRBJ2-1 and V is TRBV29-1; 7 bases match TRBD2. The CDR3 is 14 residues long. Looked up from germline, CDR1 is SQVTM and CDR2 is ANQGSEA.

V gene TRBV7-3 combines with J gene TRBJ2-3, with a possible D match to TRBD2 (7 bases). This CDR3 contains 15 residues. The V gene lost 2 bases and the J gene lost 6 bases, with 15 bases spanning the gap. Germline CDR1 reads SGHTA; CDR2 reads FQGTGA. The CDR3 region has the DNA TGTGCCAGCAGCTTAGGTGGGGGGGCATATGATACGCAGTATTTT. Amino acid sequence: CASSLGGGAYDTQYF.

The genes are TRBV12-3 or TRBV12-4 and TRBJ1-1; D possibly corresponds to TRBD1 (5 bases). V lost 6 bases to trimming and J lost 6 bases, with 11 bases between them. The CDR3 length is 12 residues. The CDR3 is CASSPTAPEAFF. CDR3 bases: TGTGCCAGCAGCCCGACAGCCCCTGAAGCTTTCTTT.

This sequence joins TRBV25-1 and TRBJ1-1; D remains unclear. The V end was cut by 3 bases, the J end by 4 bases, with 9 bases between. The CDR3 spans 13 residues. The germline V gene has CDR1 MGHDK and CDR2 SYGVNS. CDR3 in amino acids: CASSDLRFTEAFF. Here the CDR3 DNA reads TGTGCCAGCAGTGATCTCCGATTCACTGAAGCTTTCTTT.

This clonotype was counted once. The CDR3 DNA reads TGCGCCAGCAGCGGGGGGAAGAATCAGCCCCAGCATTTT. It is translated as CASSGGKNQPQHF. The chain employs TRBV5-1 and TRBJ1-5; D perhaps matches TRBD1 (5 bases). The ends were cut back, 4 bases at V and 4 bases at J, with 9 bases in the middle. The V gene's germline CDR1 is SGHRS and CDR2 YFSETQ. The CDR3 is 13 residues long.

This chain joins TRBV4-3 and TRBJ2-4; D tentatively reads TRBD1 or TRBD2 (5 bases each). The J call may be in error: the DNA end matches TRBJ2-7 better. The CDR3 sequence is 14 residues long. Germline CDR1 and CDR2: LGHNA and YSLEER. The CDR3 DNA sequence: TGCGCCAGCAGCCATTGGGGGTCCTCCTACGAGCAGTACTTC. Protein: CASSHWGSSYEQYF.

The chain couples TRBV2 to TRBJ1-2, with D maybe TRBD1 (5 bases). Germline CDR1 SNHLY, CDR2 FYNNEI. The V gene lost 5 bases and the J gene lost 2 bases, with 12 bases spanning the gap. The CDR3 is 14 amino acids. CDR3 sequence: CASSFNRDNYGYTF. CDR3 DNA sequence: TGTGCCAGCAGTTTTAATCGGGACAACTATGGCTACACCTTC.

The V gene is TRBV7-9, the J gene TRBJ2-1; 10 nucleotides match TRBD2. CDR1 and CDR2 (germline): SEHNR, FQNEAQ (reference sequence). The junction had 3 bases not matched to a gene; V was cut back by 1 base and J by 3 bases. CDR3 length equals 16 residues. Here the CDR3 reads CASSLERTSGYNEQFF. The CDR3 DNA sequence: TGTGCCAGCAGCTTAGAGAGGACTAGCGGCTACAATGAGCAGTTCTTC.

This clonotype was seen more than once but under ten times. For the CDR3, the DNA is TGTGCCAGCAGCTTCGAATCAACCGGGACTAACTATGGCTACACCTTC. Amino acids: CASSFESTGTNYGYTF. J is TRBJ1-2 and V is TRBV7-2; D remains ambiguous. The germline V and J ends were trimmed by 3 bases and 0 bases, with 14 bases remaining between them. Germline V gives CDR1 SGHTA, CDR2 FQGNSA. The CDR3 contains 16 residues.

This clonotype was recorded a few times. The CDR3 bases are TGTGCCAGCAGTGTGGGGGGGCCGCAGTATTTT. Translation: CASSVGGPQYF. V gene TRBV25-1 combines with J gene TRBJ2-3; possible D gene TRBD2, 7 bases. Germline V gene data show CDR1 as MGHDK and CDR2 as SYGVNS. The CDR3 is 11 amino acids. V lost 4 bases and J lost 10, with 9 bases in between.

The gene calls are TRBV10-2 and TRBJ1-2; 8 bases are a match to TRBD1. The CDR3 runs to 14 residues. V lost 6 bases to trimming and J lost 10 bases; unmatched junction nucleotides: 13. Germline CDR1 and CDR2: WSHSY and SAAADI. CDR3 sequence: CASRETGQGRDYTF. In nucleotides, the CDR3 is TGCGCCAGCAGGGAAACAGGACAGGGTCGGGACTACACCTTC.